This is a list of T cell receptor beta chains from one sample in a study of cytomegalovirus exposure and HLA in healthy donors. Repertoires were generated with immunoSEQ multiplex PCR, while TCRdb's copy carries only in-frame clones and drops some. The sample holds roughly 120,000 clones. Sequenced: PBMCs. These receptors originate from a man aged 30 to 39 in good health and CMV-seronegative. Each CDR3 is given with its conserved first and last residue.

>TRBV28
CASKKSADFLSYEQYF
>TRBV18
CASSPLGAFARGHYDGELFF
>TRBV30
CAWSFGQGVAFF
>TRBV28
CASSNRGWEAFF
>TRBV2
CASKGGTSDTGELFF
>TRBV7-9
CASSSLSKQGVGNTIYF
>TRBV4-2
CASSRWGASGGPQSSYNEQFF
>TRBV11-3
CASSLRDRDGYNEQFF
>TRBV7-9
CASSSRLAGGVYNEQFF
>TRBV27
CASSLLGGGTEAFF
>TRBV6-6
CASSYRDTRSYEQYF
>TRBV7-2
CASSFATGAGEQYF
>TRBV9
CASSVERGLPTDTQYF
>TRBV2
CASIRTGYNSPLHF
>TRBV7-3
CASSLVAGAFQETQYF
>TRBV5-1
CASRRGIDTDTQYF
>TRBV5-6
CASSSGTGRGWNEQFF
>TRBV11-1
CASSLGGGPYEQYF
>TRBV29-1
CSVARGRGRTNEQFF
>TRBV4-3
CASSQDSGQGESPLHF
>TRBV7-2
CASSLRGGQPQHF
>TRBV11-2
CASGRAYGDEQYF
>TRBV7-6
CASRRDRVIGELFF
>TRBV5-6
CASSDQGLRANEKLFF
>TRBV27
CASSFSGFNEKLFF